A selection of T cell receptor beta chains follows, all from one sample in a study of Ad26.COV2.S vaccination and SARS-CoV-2 variants. Here immunoSEQ multiplex PCR was the method, and the copy in TCRdb shows in-frame clones only, minus some. The table includes approximately 350,000 clones, about nine tenths detected once. Specimen: peripheral blood, collected in a trial of Ad26.COV2.S vaccine versus placebo. The receptor set was obtained from a person between 18 and 65 years old who received the Ad26.COV2.S COVID-19 vaccine or a placebo. Both conserved end residues are part of each CDR3. The D gene is left open where the match is weak. Part of the rows lack a size; the others show once, few, many or a class for expanded clones.

len,d_gene,abundance,j_gene,v_gene,CDR3aa,CDR3nt
12,TRBD1,once,TRBJ2-1,TRBV24-1,CATSGDSHEQFF,TGTGCCACCAGTGGGGACAGTCATGAGCAGTTCTTC
12,NA,NA,TRBJ2-3,TRBV24-1,CATSDDTDTQYF,TGTGCCACCAGTGATGACACAGATACGCAGTATTTT
12,NA,NA,TRBJ2-6,TRBV12-3/TRBV12-4,CASSAGANVLTF,TGTGCCTCTTCGGCTGGGGCCAACGTCCTGACTTTC
15,TRBD2,NA,TRBJ2-3,TRBV5-1,CARSQGGGAADTQYF,TGCGCCCGCAGTCAGGGCGGGGGGGCGGCAGATACGCAGTATTTT
15,TRBD1,NA,TRBJ2-7,TRBV2,CASLGGGDRAYEQYF,TGTGCCAGCCTCGGAGGTGGGGACAGGGCGTACGAGCAGTACTTC
16,NA,NA,TRBJ1-1,TRBV2,CASSLRTLVVRTEAFF,TGTGCCAGCAGTCTCCGGACCCTAGTGGTGAGGACTGAAGCTTTCTTT
16,TRBD1,NA,TRBJ1-1,TRBV18,CASSPRRTGVNTEAFF,TGTGCCAGCTCACCACGGCGGACAGGGGTGAACACTGAAGCTTTCTTT
13,NA,NA,TRBJ2-5,TRBV5-4,CASSLVSQETQYF,TGTGCCAGCAGCTTGGTAAGCCAAGAGACCCAGTACTTC
14,NA,NA,TRBJ2-7,TRBV19,CASSNQGLVYEQYF,TGTGCCAGTAGTAATCAGGGCTTAGTCTACGAGCAGTACTTC
14,TRBD1,NA,TRBJ1-2,TRBV7-2,CASSVTGEGYGYTF,TGTGCCAGCAGCGTAACAGGGGAGGGCTATGGCTACACCTTC
16,NA,few,TRBJ1-5,TRBV4-1,CASSQVEGLSNQPQHF,TGCGCCAGCAGCCAAGTAGAGGGCCTTAGCAATCAGCCCCAGCATTTT
13,NA,NA,TRBJ1-2,TRBV7-2,CASSPDTNYGYTF,TGTGCCAGCAGCCCAGACACAAACTATGGCTACACCTTC
13,NA,NA,TRBJ1-1,TRBV19,CASSATADTEAFF,TGTGCCAGTAGTGCGACAGCGGACACTGAAGCTTTCTTT
14,TRBD1,NA,TRBJ2-5,TRBV2,CASRPGQGAETQYF,TGTGCCAGCAGGCCGGGACAGGGTGCGGAGACCCAGTACTTC